These 23 T cell receptor beta chains share one sample of origin, sequenced in a study of PD-1 blockade in classical Hodgkin lymphoma. Measured with immunoSEQ multiplex PCR; TCRdb has only the in-frame clones, and not every one. The data show around 25,000 clones, 80% seen once. No patient escaped relapse after autologous stem cell transplantation, and brentuximab vedotin exposure varied. Sequencing was performed on peripheral blood mononuclear cells (PBMCs), taken at baseline. Receptors originate from a human donor with classical Hodgkin lymphoma.

The sample holds one count of this clone. The rearrangement uses TRBV5-1 and TRBJ2-5, with TRBD2 matching over 9 bases. In germline, CDR1 is SGHRS, CDR2 YFSETQ. There are 16 residues in the CDR3. After removal of 0 bases from V and 2 bases from J, the junction contained 5 bases not matched to a gene. CDR3 amino acids: CASSLAGGGAQETQYF. The DNA for the CDR3 is TGCGCCAGCAGCTTGGCGGGCGGGGGGGCACAAGAGACCCAGTACTTC.

CDR3 DNA sequence: TGTGCCAGCATTGCCTTGAGAATGGACGTCTCCACCGGGACCCAGTACTTC. Translating gives CASIALRMDVSTGTQYF. This chain joins TRBV2 and TRBJ2-5; the D is unclear. The CDR3 is 17 residues long. From germline, CDR1 is SNHLY and CDR2 FYNNEI. Trimming pared 7 bases from V and 7 bases from J, leaving 28 bases between.

In this sample, this clone turned up once. V and J are TRBV5-1 and TRBJ1-6; 7 bases fit TRBD1. From germline, CDR1 is SGHRS and CDR2 YFSETQ. Germline trimming cut 3 bases from V and 6 bases from J; bases unmatched to any gene: 3. This CDR3 has 14 residues. The CDR3: CASSSDRVNSPLHF. CDR3 bases: TGCGCCAGCAGCTCAGACAGGGTTAATTCACCCCTCCACTTT.

This clone was detected a few times. The V call is TRBV20-1, the J call TRBJ1-1; no clear D. The CDR3 covers 10 residues. Looked up from germline, CDR1 is DFQATT and CDR2 is SNEGSKA (reference sequence). Written as DNA, the CDR3 is TGCAGCGAAGGAAGGACTGAAGCTTTCTTT. Translated: CSEGRTEAFF.

V and J are TRBV6-1 and TRBJ1-3; the D is unclear. Germline CDR1 reads MNHNS; CDR2 reads SASEGT. This CDR3 spans 14 amino acids. Deletions cut 6 bases from V and 5 bases from J, with 14 bases between. CDR3 DNA: TGTGCCAGCAGCTCACTCCCAAAGCGAAACACCATATATTTT. Translating gives CASSSLPKRNTIYF.

The rearrangement uses TRBV14 and TRBJ1-1, with D perhaps matching TRBD1 (6 bases). Trimming took off 1 base at V and 0 bases at J, with 9 bases between the two ends. The CDR3 loop spans 15 amino acids. The germline CDR1 and CDR2 sequences are SGHDN and FVKESK. Here the CDR3 reads CASSQVTGVNTEAFF. The CDR3 DNA follows: TGTGCCAGCAGCCAAGTGACAGGAGTGAACACTGAAGCTTTCTTT.

The CDR3 nucleotides read TGCGCCAGCAGTCGACAGGGACAGGGGAGCCCCAATCAGCCCCAGCATTTT. Translated, it gives CASSRQGQGSPNQPQHF. The J gene is TRBJ1-5, the V gene TRBV23-1; 10 bases align to TRBD1. TRBV23-1 is marked as an open reading frame, function uncertain. The V and J ends lost 4 bases and 3 bases, in that order; junction bases with no gene match: 9. CDR3 size: 17 residues.

This sequence joins TRBV29-1 and TRBJ2-7, with D possibly called TRBD1 or TRBD2 (6 bases each). Germline V gene data show CDR1 as SQVTM and CDR2 as ANQGSEA. Trimming pared 5 bases from V and 3 bases from J, leaving 14 bases between. The CDR3 has 13 residues. CDR3 DNA sequence: TGCAGCGTTTCGTGGGGGGCGGTCTACGAGCAGTACTTC. Translation: CSVSWGAVYEQYF.

CDR3 sequence: CASSRVWDRVLRGYTF. The CDR3 DNA follows: TGCGCCAGCAGCCGCGTTTGGGACAGGGTGCTGCGTGGCTACACCTTC. The J gene is TRBJ1-2, the V gene TRBV4-3, with 9 bases matching TRBD1. The V gene end was trimmed by 4 bases and the J gene end by 7 bases; junction bases not matched to a gene: 13. CDR3 length equals 16 residues. The germline V gene has CDR1 LGHNA and CDR2 YSLEER.

The V gene is TRBV11-3, the J gene TRBJ2-2; TRBD1 matches 12 bases. This CDR3 is built from 16 residues. Germline CDR1 is SGHNT and CDR2 is YENEEA. V lost 5 bases to trimming and J lost 7 bases; unmatched junction nucleotides: 8. Here the CDR3 DNA reads TGTGCCAGCAGCCCGGGACAGGGGGCCTTTAGCGGGGAGCTGTTTTTT. This gives the protein CASSPGQGAFSGELFF.

This clone occurred once. The chain couples TRBV27 to TRBJ1-6; no definite D call. The V gene lost 3 bases and the J gene lost 3 bases, with 9 bases spanning the gap. CDR1 and CDR2 from the germline V gene are MNHEY and SMNVEV (reference sequence). The CDR3 runs 15 residues. This CDR3 reads CASSFGKNYNSPLHF. CDR3 coding DNA: TGTGCCAGCAGTTTTGGGAAAAACTATAATTCACCCCTCCACTTT.

V and J are TRBV19 and TRBJ1-4, with D possibly being TRBD1 (5 bases). With 9 bases removed from V and 4 bases from J, the gap between germline ends came to 15 bases. There are 14 residues in the CDR3. Germline CDR1 and CDR2: LNHDA and SQIVND (reference sequence). CDR3 amino acids: CASRSGPNNEKLFF. The CDR3 coding sequence is TGTGCCAGCAGATCAGGGCCTAATAATGAAAAACTGTTTTTT.

The chain recombines TRBV28 with TRBJ1-4; 10 nucleotides agree with TRBD1. V was pared by 4 bases and J by 8 bases, with 7 bases of the junction left unmatched. The CDR3 runs 15 residues. CDR1 and CDR2 (germline): MDHEN, SYDVKM. Written as DNA, the CDR3 is TGTGCCAGCAGTTATTCCGGGACAGGGGAAGAAAAACTGTTTTTT. Encoded protein: CASSYSGTGEEKLFF.

The chain links TRBV9 to TRBJ2-5, with 9 bases fitting TRBD2. J was trimmed by 4 bases and V by 0 bases; bases with no gene match: 7. From germline, CDR1 is SGDLS and CDR2 YYNGEE. This CDR3 is built from 16 residues. The CDR3 DNA reads TGTGCCAGCAGCGTAGGGGGCGGGGGGGCGACAGAGACCCAGTACTTC. Its translation is CASSVGGGGATETQYF.

The rearrangement links TRBV4-1 to TRBJ2-7; D is undetermined. V shed 3 bases and J shed 0 bases, with 9 bases lying between them. Germline V gives CDR1 MGHRA, CDR2 YSYEKL. The CDR3 contains 14 residues. This chain's CDR3 is CASSQSESSYEQYF. The CDR3 DNA reads TGCGCCAGCAGCCAGAGCGAGAGCTCCTACGAGCAGTACTTC.

V gene TRBV29-1 combines with J gene TRBJ1-2; TRBD1 matches 10 bases. V shed 3 bases and J 3 bases; nucleotides not matched to a gene: 7. From germline, CDR1 is SQVTM and CDR2 ANQGSEA. CDR3 length: 15 amino acids. This CDR3 reads CSVEGTGESHYGYTF. DNA of the CDR3: TGCAGCGTTGAGGGGACAGGGGAGTCCCACTATGGCTACACCTTC.

The chain carries TRBV5-1 and TRBJ1-5, with D possibly TRBD1 on 5 matching bases. Germline V CDR1 and CDR2: SGHRS, YFSETQ. V shed 5 bases and J shed 1 base, with 13 bases lying between them. The CDR3 runs 15 residues. CDR3 loop: CASSYLPGSNQPQHF. For the CDR3, the DNA is TGCGCCAGCAGTTACCTCCCAGGGAGCAATCAGCCCCAGCATTTT.

The chain uses TRBV4-1 and TRBJ2-2, with D unresolved. V was cut by 2 bases and J by 4 bases, with 11 bases left in between. Germline CDR1 MGHRA, CDR2 YSYEKL. The CDR3 loop spans 15 amino acids. In DNA, the CDR3 is TGCGCCAGCAGCCAACCTAGGACGGGCACCGGGGAGCTGTTTTTT. This translates into CASSQPRTGTGELFF.

The chain carries TRBV27 and TRBJ2-3; D is unclear. This CDR3 region has 14 residues. Germline assignment: CDR1 MNHEY and CDR2 SMNVEV (reference sequence). V was trimmed by 1 base and J by 1 base, leaving 6 bases between them. CDR3 nucleotides: TGTGCCAGCAGTTTATATCTTGGCACAGATACGCAGTATTTT. It translates to CASSLYLGTDTQYF.

The J gene is TRBJ2-5, the V gene TRBV4-2, with TRBD2 matching over 7 bases. The CDR3 runs 14 residues. Trimming cost V 1 base and J 5 bases; bases outside gene matches: 4. Per germline, CDR1 LGHNA and CDR2 YNFKEQ. CDR3 coding DNA: TGTGCCAGCAGCCAAGCCCAGGGAGGGGAGACCCAGTACTTC. Its protein product is CASSQAQGGETQYF.

CDR3 sequence: CASTDTGANVLTF. The CDR3 region has the DNA TGTGCCAGCACTGACACTGGGGCCAACGTCCTGACTTTC. The chain employs TRBV6-6 and TRBJ2-6; D is undetermined. This CDR3 has 13 amino acids. Germline V lookup: CDR1 MNHNY, CDR2 SVGAGI (reference sequence). V lost 7 bases to trimming and J lost 2 bases, with 6 bases between them.

The chain recombines TRBV6-1 with TRBJ1-5; D call uncertain. Trimming took 0 bases from V and 2 from J, leaving 14 bases between them. The CDR3 has 17 amino acids. Germline-derived CDR1 and CDR2 are MNHNS and SASEGT. The CDR3 loop is CASSEAAGGDGNQPQHF. The CDR3 nucleotides read TGTGCCAGCAGTGAAGCCGCGGGCGGGGATGGCAATCAGCCCCAGCATTTT.

The CDR3 spells CASSHRGSDYGYTF. As DNA, the CDR3 is TGCGCCAGCAGTCACAGGGGATCCGACTATGGCTACACCTTC. The gene calls are TRBV5-1 and TRBJ1-2; 7 nucleotides align to TRBD1. The V gene's germline CDR1 is SGHRS and CDR2 YFSETQ. The CDR3 spans 14 residues. J was trimmed by 3 bases and V by 5 bases; bases with no gene match: 7. The whole variable domain, filled in from reference TRBV5-1 and TRBJ1-2, reads KAGVTQTPRYLIKTRGQQVTLSCSPISGHRSVSWYQQTPGQGLQFLFEYFSETQRNKGNFPGRFSGRQFSNSRSEMNVSTLELGDSALYLCASSHRGSDYGYTFGSGTRLTVV.